The clone carrying this TCR beta chain was found once. This CDR3 has 12 amino acids. V was clipped by 6 bases and J by 7 bases, with 10 bases between them. The data belong to a study of CD8 T cells in Susac syndrome. An amount of RNA that ranged from roughly 0.45 to 1 ug was reverse transcribed with random hexamers. TCRdb independently ran MiXCR on the immunoSEQ multiplex PCR reads; one entry per CDR3 protein. The repertoire holds some 260,000 distinct CDR3 sequences, with approximately 81% as singletons. The chain has TRBV12-3 or TRBV12-4 and TRBJ1-5; possibly TRBD1 for D (5 bases). This TCR was sampled from a human donor with multiple sclerosis. The sequenced sample was CD8+ T cells from PBMCs. The CDR3 DNA reads as TGTGCCAGCAGACAGGACTCACAGCCCCAGCATTTT. Translating it yields CASRQDSQPQHF.